This entry concerns a single T cell receptor (beta chain). Antigen unknown. The data were taken from a study of CD8+ T cells in alopecia areata. Study as a whole: Dosing with tofacitinib proceeded for 6 to 18 months, followed by 6 months off drug.

Sequencing templates came from extracted RNA that was reverse transcribed into cDNA. The protocol was immunoSEQ multiplex PCR, while the TCRdb copy is restricted to in-frame clones and leaves out a portion. The sample lists over 150,000 clones, around three fifths occurring once. Trimming took 2 bases from V and 7 from J; bases not matched to a gene: 3. Germline-derived CDR1 and CDR2 are LNHDA and SQIVND (reference sequence). CDR3 size: 15 residues. The study, taken as a whole, reports: Throughout tofacitinib, many expanded lesional clones continued to persist in scalp and blood. Lesional scalp, especially alopecia totalis/universalis, showed higher clonality than normal scalp.

Treatment in this sample: oral pan-JAK inhibitor, 5-10 mg twice daily. Lesional scalp punch biopsies and peripheral blood came from alopecia areata patients. The sequenced sample was CD8+ T cells sorted from blood, obtained at week 24, from a patient treated with tofacitinib. The chain has TRBV19 and TRBJ2-1, with TRBD2 matching over 12 bases. This TCR came from a human donor with alopecia areata. CDR3 DNA sequence: TGTGCCAGTAGTATACTAGCGGGGGGGCCGAATGAGCAGTTCTTC. Translation: CASSILAGGPNEQFF.